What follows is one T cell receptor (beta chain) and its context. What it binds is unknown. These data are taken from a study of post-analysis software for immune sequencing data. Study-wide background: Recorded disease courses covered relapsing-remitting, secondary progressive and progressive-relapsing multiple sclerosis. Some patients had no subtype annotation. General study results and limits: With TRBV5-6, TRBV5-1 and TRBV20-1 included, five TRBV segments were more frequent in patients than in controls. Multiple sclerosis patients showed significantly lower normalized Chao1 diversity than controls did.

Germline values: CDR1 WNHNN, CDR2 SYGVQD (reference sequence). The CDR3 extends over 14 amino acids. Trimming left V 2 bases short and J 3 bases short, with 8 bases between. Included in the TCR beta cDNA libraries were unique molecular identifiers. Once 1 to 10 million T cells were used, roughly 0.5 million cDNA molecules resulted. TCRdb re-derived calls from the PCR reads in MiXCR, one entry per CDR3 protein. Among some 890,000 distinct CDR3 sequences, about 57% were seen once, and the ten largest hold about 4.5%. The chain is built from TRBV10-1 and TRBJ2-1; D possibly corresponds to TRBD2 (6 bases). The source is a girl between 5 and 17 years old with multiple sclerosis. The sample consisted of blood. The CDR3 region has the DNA TGCGCCAGCAGTGAGACGCGGGGCTACAATGAGCAGTTCTTC. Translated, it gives CASSETRGYNEQFF.